Sequencing of this TCR beta chain was carried out in a study of cytotoxic CD8 clonotypes in ibrutinib-treated CLL. About the study: Patient counts were about 12 relapsed/refractory, more than 14 treatment-naive and around 17 IGHV unmutated. Productive templates per sample averaged approximately 240,000; productive rearrangements, about 89,000.

Here immunoSEQ multiplex PCR was the method, and the copy in TCRdb shows in-frame clones only, minus some. The sample carries approximately 150,000 clones, 70% to 85% recorded once. Sequenced here: PBMCs, sampled after 24 months of ibrutinib treatment. This receptor was taken from a human donor with chronic lymphocytic leukemia.

The CDR3 DNA reads TGTGCCAGCAGCTTGCGGACAGGGGTAAATTCACCCCTCCACTTT. Translating gives CASSLRTGVNSPLHF. The V and J genes are TRBV11-2 and TRBJ1-6; 9 bases match TRBD1. Per the germline V gene, CDR1 is SGHAT and CDR2 is FQNNGV. The CDR3 is made up of 15 amino acids. Trimming took 3 bases from V and 7 from J; bases not matched to a gene: 4. The variable domain in full, completed from reference TRBV11-2 and TRBJ1-6, reads EAGVAQSPRYKIIEKRQSVAFWCNPISGHATLYWYQQILGQGPKLLIQFQNNGVVDDSQLPKDRFSAERLKGVDSTLKIQPAKLEDSAVYLCASSLRTGVNSPLHFGNGTRLTVT.